This T cell receptor (beta chain) was sequenced in a study of T-cell memory formation after mild COVID-19. Looking at the study overall: For the most part, TCR clusters were specific to one donor.

TCRdb called the 5' RACE reads again in MiXCR, with one record for every CDR3 protein. This table holds approximately 350,000 distinct CDR3 sequences, approximately 15% found once. The CDR3 has 13 amino acids. The V gene end was trimmed by 4 bases and the J gene end by 9 bases; junction bases not matched to a gene: 8. Germline CDR1 MNHEY, CDR2 SVGEGT. This receptor was taken from a man aged 18 to 35 who had mild COVID-19 (a few samples of this study predate the infection). Cell type and time point are not known. Sequencing was performed on PBMCs or a T cell subset sorted from them (not recorded which). The chain joins TRBV6-2 or TRBV6-3 to TRBJ2-7, with TRBD1 matching over 8 bases. CDR3 DNA: TGTGCCAGCAGTTCATCACAGGGGGGCTGGCAGTACTTC. It is translated as CASSSSQGGWQYF.